This T cell receptor beta chain was identified in a study of blood T cell repertoires in COVID-19. Germline V gene data show CDR1 as MNHNS and CDR2 as SASEGT. CDR3 length equals 18 residues. Losses at the gene ends were 3 bases for V and 5 bases for J; bases not matched to a gene: 18. Method: immunoSEQ multiplex PCR; TCRdb's copy keeps in-frame clones and lacks some. In the table there are fewer than 200,000 clones, more than 70% of which are singletons. The V gene is TRBV6-1, the J gene TRBJ2-7; 8 bases align to TRBD2. Sequencing input: PBMCs or T cells enriched from blood (not recorded which). The sequence was obtained from a woman between 45 and 65 years old in a cohort exposed to, infected with or recovered from COVID-19 (not recorded which). The CDR3 DNA reads TGTGCCAGCAGTGAGTCGTCGCCCGGGACTAGGTTTATGAACGAGCAGTACTTC. Residues: CASSESSPGTRFMNEQYF.